The clone carrying this T cell receptor beta chain occurred once. Repertoires were generated with immunoSEQ multiplex PCR, while TCRdb's copy carries only in-frame clones and drops some. The table records over 85,000 clones, approximately 95% of them present only once. The data originate from a study of control samples from healthy donors and cancer patients. CDR1 is DFQATT, CDR2 SNEGSKA, per germline (reference sequence). The CDR3 loop spans 11 amino acids. The source is a woman in her 30s in good health. Sequenced sample: blood. The gene calls are TRBV20-1 and TRBJ1-2, with 8 positions matching TRBD1. The CDR3 DNA is TGCAGCGCAGACAGGGGAAGTGGCTACACCTTC. This codes for CSADRGSGYTF.